Here is one T cell receptor (beta chain) with its context. Its cognate antigen is unknown. The source of the sample is a study of blood T cells in healthy people across ages. Alongside a J-beta primer mix, a sample-barcoded 5' primer served in a second PCR lasting about 7 to 11 cycles. Paired-end reads containing CDR3 totaled no fewer than 2.5 million for each sample. TCRdb reprocessed the 5' RACE reads with MiXCR, giving one entry per CDR3 protein. This table has more than 700,000 distinct CDR3 sequences, about 53% appearing once. Every donor gave 9 to 10 milliliters of peripheral blood. Points from the study as a whole: Older individuals had lower TCR beta diversity per million T cells (the decline was roughly linear). Diversity estimates drawn from one million T cells were deemed underestimates.

CDR3 length: 13 residues. Germline CDR1 and CDR2: DFQATT and SNEGSKA (reference sequence). Trimming pared 8 bases from V and 1 base from J, leaving 13 bases between. The sequenced sample was blood. The source of this sequence is a man aged 80 or over in good health. The V and J genes are TRBV20-1 and TRBJ2-3; maybe TRBD1 (5 bases). CDR3 nucleotide sequence: TGCAGTCGATTGCAGACAGGCACAGATACGCAGTATTTT. Encoded protein: CSRLQTGTDTQYF.